The 10 T cell receptor beta chains below come from one sample, sequenced in a study of breast tumors, draining lymph nodes, adjacent tissues (dated by TCRdb to 2016 to 2018). Preparation of the library involved multiplex PCR. TCRdb shows the sequencer as Illumina HiSeq 2000. TCRdb passed the public sequencing reads through fastp at Q25 and MiXCR, retaining productive beta sequences. Duplicate CDR3 protein sequences are folded into a single record with the most common DNA and genes. Present in this sample are about 230,000 distinct CDR3 sequences, about 32% of which were seen just once. The ten largest clones capture approximately 1.5% of the sample. Lymph node samples came from the axillary draining lymph nodes of breast cancer patients. The specimen sequenced was axillary lymph node tissue. The source of these receptors is a female donor with breast cancer. Some clones in this sample may be carry-over from other donors' samples.

This clonotype appeared a few times. This may be a read error, as it is one base from a much larger clone. V gene TRBV6-1 combines with J gene TRBJ2-7, with D tentatively TRBD1 (6 bases). The germline V gene encodes CDR1 MNHNS and CDR2 SASEGT. V shed 5 bases and J shed 2 bases, with 16 bases lying between them. This CDR3 is 15 amino acids long. The CDR3 DNA follows: TGTGCCAGCAGTCAAGGCAGGACAGAGACCTACGAGCAGTACTTC. It is translated as CASSQGRTETYEQYF.

In this sample, this clonotype turned up many times. The chain couples TRBV5-1 to TRBJ1-4; D ambiguous. Trimming pared 4 bases from V and 0 bases from J, leaving 13 bases between. The CDR3 sequence is 16 residues long. In germline, CDR1 is SGHRS, CDR2 YFSETQ. The CDR3: CASSMRPVATNEKLFF. In DNA form, the CDR3 reads TGCGCCAGCAGCATGCGACCGGTTGCAACTAATGAAAAACTGTTTTTT.

In its sample, this clonotype was seen many times. The V and J genes are TRBV6-1 and TRBJ1-5, with D hard to call. Trimming removed 7 bases at V and 0 bases at J, with 7 bases between. Germline CDR1 MNHNS, CDR2 SASEGT. The CDR3 length is 13 residues. CDR3 DNA sequence: TGTGCCAGCACCGCCTATAGCAATCAGCCCCAGCATTTT. Translating it yields CASTAYSNQPQHF.

This clonotype came up many times. The V call is TRBV19, the J call TRBJ2-1, with D possibly TRBD2 on 6 matching bases. CDR1 and CDR2 (germline): LNHDA, SQIVND (reference sequence). There are 15 residues in the CDR3. V was shortened by 3 bases and J by 2 bases, with 11 bases between the two germline ends. The CDR3 sequence is CASSIRRGTYNEQFF. DNA for the CDR3: TGTGCCAGTAGTATCCGTCGGGGGACCTACAATGAGCAGTTCTTC.

With regard to this clonotype: A much larger clone differs from this one at a single base, so this may be a read error. V is TRBV6-5 and J is TRBJ1-2; D call uncertain. V was pared by 4 bases and J by 2 bases, with 8 bases between. The length of the CDR3 is 13 residues. Germline V gene sequence: CDR1 MNHEY, CDR2 SVGAGI. The CDR3 coding sequence is TGTGCCAGCAGTTTGGCCAACAACTATGGCTACACCTTC. Translation gives CASSLANNYGYTF.

This clonotype was seen at least ten times. V is TRBV27 and J is TRBJ2-7; D remains unclear. Germline V gene sequence: CDR1 MNHEY, CDR2 SMNVEV (reference sequence). This CDR3 has 13 amino acids. Trimming cost V 1 base and J 2 bases, with 6 bases left between them. The CDR3 sequence: CASSLWGPYEQYF. DNA of the CDR3: TGTGCCAGCAGTTTATGGGGTCCCTACGAGCAGTACTTC.

This clonotype was seen ten or more times. CDR3: CSARGGRRTDTQYF. CDR3 in DNA: TGCAGTGCTAGGGGCGGGAGAAGGACAGATACGCAGTATTTT. The rearrangement joins TRBV20-1 to TRBJ2-3, with TRBD2 matching over 7 bases. The trim removed 3 bases at V and 3 bases at J, leaving 6 bases unmatched. Germline CDR1 is DFQATT and CDR2 is SNEGSKA (reference sequence). The CDR3 consists of 14 residues.

The chain employs TRBV12-3 or TRBV12-4 and TRBJ2-7; 10 nucleotides align to TRBD2. This CDR3 has 14 amino acids. The V segment lost 4 bases and the J segment 4 bases; nucleotides outside the gene matches: 4. The CDR3 loop is CASSSRTSGYEQYF. The CDR3, as DNA: TGTGCCAGCAGTTCCCGGACTAGCGGTTACGAGCAGTACTTC.

This clonotype was seen ten or more times. The chain couples TRBV24-1 to TRBJ2-1; D is uncertain. This CDR3 spans 13 amino acids. V was trimmed by 8 bases and J by 4 bases, leaving 11 bases between them. Per germline, CDR1 KGHDR and CDR2 SFDVKD. CDR3 residues: CATKGPTYNEQFF. The CDR3 nucleotides are TGTGCCACCAAGGGCCCAACTTACAATGAGCAGTTCTTC.

The chain employs TRBV29-1 and TRBJ2-5; D unclear. Germline values: CDR1 SQVTM, CDR2 ANQGSEA. The CDR3 has 11 amino acids. Trimming left V 6 bases short and J 8 bases short, with 13 bases between. CDR3: CSVGSRETQYF. The CDR3 DNA reads as TGCAGCGTAGGATCAAGAGAAACCCAGTACTTC.